This TCR beta chain comes out of a study of blood T cell repertoires in COVID-19. Generated by immunoSEQ multiplex PCR, the TCRdb table keeps only in-frame clones and is missing some. The sample lists around 400,000 clones, roughly 90% seen once, with around 1.3% in the top ten. Trimming took off 5 bases at V and 8 bases at J, with 16 bases between the two ends. In germline, CDR1 is MNHEY, CDR2 SVGEGT. This CDR3 is built from 14 residues. The chain has TRBV6-2 or TRBV6-3 and TRBJ2-1; possibly TRBD2 for D (5 bases). Sequenced: peripheral blood. The sequence came from a man in his forties with acute or convalescent COVID-19. The CDR3 loop reads CASSPRMLADEQFF. In nucleotides, the CDR3 is TGTGCCAGCAGTCCGAGGATGCTAGCCGATGAGCAGTTCTTC.